These 14 T cell receptor beta chains were sequenced from one sample in a study of glioma-infiltrating T cells. Amplification of TCR alpha and beta CDR3 regions from RNA used iRepertoire nested multiplex PCR. TCRdb itself ran the multiplex PCR reads through MiXCR, one entry per CDR3 protein. The sample lists around 180,000 distinct CDR3 sequences, around 40% seen once, with 4% to 6.5% in the top ten. The sequenced sample consisted of glioma tissue, nonneoplastic brain tissue, or PBMCs (not recorded which). The receptors stem from a human donor with low-grade glioma or glioblastoma, undergoing nonglioma brain surgery, or in good health (not recorded which).

The sample holds a few counts of this clonotype. The chain links TRBV28 to TRBJ2-7; TRBD1 matches at 7 bases. The CDR3 has 18 residues. V gave up 5 bases and J gave up 1 base; unmatched junction bases: 17. CDR1 and CDR2 from the germline V gene are MDHEN and SYDVKM. The CDR3 loop reads CASSQTPGQLNYSYEQYF. The CDR3 nucleotides are TGTGCCAGCAGTCAGACCCCGGGACAGCTGAATTATTCCTACGAGCAGTACTTC.

With respect to this clonotype: Given a much more abundant clone one base away, this may be a read error. The genes are TRBV19 and TRBJ1-1, with TRBD1 as a possible D gene (6 bases). The germline V gene encodes CDR1 LNHDA and CDR2 SQIVND (reference sequence). V dropped 5 bases and J dropped 9 bases, with 19 bases sitting between them. The length of the CDR3 is 14 residues. The CDR3 spells CASSQQGVGTQAFF. For the CDR3, the DNA is TGTGCCAGTAGTCAACAGGGTGTCGGGACTCAAGCTTTCTTT.

The V gene is TRBV3-1, the J gene TRBJ2-1; 14 nucleotides align to TRBD2. J gave up 8 bases and V 0 bases, and 3 bases lay outside the gene matches. The CDR3 covers 16 residues. From germline, CDR1 is LGHDT and CDR2 YNNKEL (reference sequence). The DNA for the CDR3 is TGTGCCAGCAGCCAAGAATCGGGACTAGCGGGAGATGAGCAGTTCTTC. Translated: CASSQESGLAGDEQFF.

This chain joins TRBV18 and TRBJ1-3, with no clear D. The germline gives CDR1 KGHSH, CDR2 LQKENI. Trimming stripped 0 bases from V and 0 bases from J, with 6 bases between. The CDR3 spans 15 residues. CDR3 DNA sequence: TGTGCCAGCTCACCACCGTCCATCTCTGGAAACACCATATATTTT. Encoded protein: CASSPPSISGNTIYF.

In this sample, this clonotype turned up once. A read error may explain this, as a much larger clone is one base away. CDR3 protein: CSARWPAKGTQYF. The DNA for the CDR3 is TGCAGTGCTAGATGGCCAGCCAAGGGGACCCAGTACTTC. The chain combines TRBV20-1 with TRBJ2-5, with no clear D. Germline V CDR1 and CDR2: DFQATT, SNEGSKA (reference sequence). Trimming pared 2 bases from V and 7 bases from J, leaving 14 bases between. The CDR3 spans 13 residues.

Concerning this clonotype itself: An end of the junction does not agree with germline; a read error may underlie this. The chain is built from TRBV20-1 and TRBJ1-6; no firm D call. CDR1 and CDR2 from the germline V gene are DFQATT and SNEGSKA (reference sequence). This CDR3 comprises 15 residues. The CDR3, as DNA: TGCAGTGCCCGGTCGAGGACGGGTAATAATTCACCCCTCAACTTT. Translation: CSARSRTGNNSPLNF.

This clonotype occurred many times. The J gene is TRBJ1-2, the V gene TRBV6-1; D is unclear. V was pared by 5 bases and J by 4 bases, with 14 bases between. This CDR3 is 14 amino acids long. CDR1 and CDR2 (germline): MNHNS, SASEGT. The CDR3 protein is CASSSPPTFYGYTF. CDR3 coding DNA: TGTGCCAGCAGTTCCCCCCCGACCTTCTATGGCTACACCTTC.

As regards this clonotype: A much larger clone is a single base away; this may be a read error. The chain links TRBV19 to TRBJ1-2, with D possibly TRBD1 on 6 matching bases. V dropped 6 bases and J dropped 9 bases, with 14 bases sitting between them. CDR1 LNHDA and CDR2 SQIVND come from the germline V gene (reference sequence). This CDR3 contains 12 residues. The CDR3 DNA follows: TGTGCCAGTAGGTGGGACAACCAACGCTACACCTTC. The encoded protein is CASRWDNQRYTF. The whole variable domain, filled in from reference TRBV19 and TRBJ1-2, reads DGGITQSPKYLFRKEGQNVTLSCEQNLNHDAMYWYRQDPGQGLRLIYYSQIVNDFQKGDIAEGYSVSREKKESFPLTVTSAQKNPTAFYLCASRWDNQRYTFGSGTRLTVV.

In this sample, this clonotype turned up many times. As DNA, the CDR3 is TGTGCCAGTAGTAGCCAGGGAGGAGGCAATCAGCCCCAGCATTTT. Translating gives CASSSQGGGNQPQHF. The chain carries TRBV19 and TRBJ1-5; D might be TRBD1 (5 bases). V lost 4 bases and J 2 bases, leaving 12 bases between the germline ends. Germline-derived CDR1 and CDR2 are LNHDA and SQIVND (reference sequence). This CDR3 has 15 amino acids.

This clonotype was seen only once. A read error may be the cause here, since a much bigger clone is one base away. This sequence joins TRBV7-2 and TRBJ1-2, with 10 bases identical to TRBD1. The germline CDR1 and CDR2 sequences are SGHTA and FQGNSA. There are 15 residues in the CDR3. V shed 10 bases, J shed 5 bases, and the junction held 13 bases outside the gene matches. CDR3 coding DNA: TGTGCCACCAGTGACCCGGGACAGGGGAAGTATGGCTACACCTTC. This gives the protein CATSDPGQGKYGYTF. The entire variable domain, with the rest obtained from reference TRBV7-2 and TRBJ1-2, is as follows: GAGVSQSPSNKVTEKGKDVELRCDPISGHTALYWYRQSLGQGLEFLIYFQGNSAPDKSGLPSDRFSAERTGGSVSTLTIQRTQQEDSAVYLCATSDPGQGKYGYTFGSGTRLTVV.

As concerns this clonotype: One junction end disagrees with the germline gene, perhaps due to a read error. The rearrangement links TRBV28 to TRBJ2-1; D unresolved. The CDR3 has 14 amino acids. CDR1 and CDR2 (germline): MDHEN, SYDVKM. Written as DNA, the CDR3 is TGTGCCAGTAGGTCGCCCGGCTCCTACAATGAGAAGTTCTTC. Its translation: CASRSPGSYNEKFF.

This clonotype was seen more than once but under ten times. V and J are TRBV5-4 and TRBJ1-5; D gene uncertain. The CDR3 totals 13 residues. Germline V gene sequence: CDR1 SGHNT, CDR2 YYREEE (reference sequence). Trimming shortened V by 4 bases and J by 4 bases, and 9 bases separated the two germline ends. CDR3 in DNA: TGTGCCAGCAGCCGAGGACCGAATCAGCCCCAGCATTTT. It specifies CASSRGPNQPQHF.

Points on this clonotype: This may stem from a read error, because a much larger clone lies one nucleotide away. The chain recombines TRBV7-2 with TRBJ1-2; D gene ambiguous. Germline V gene lookup returns CDR1 SGHTA and CDR2 FQGNSA. CDR3 length: 14 amino acids. In nucleotides, the CDR3 is TGTGCCATCAGCTTAAACCGACTCGCCGGAGGCTACACCTTC. It encodes CAISLNRLAGGYTF.

The chain combines TRBV12-3 or TRBV12-4 with TRBJ2-1; no reliable D call. CDR3 length: 13 amino acids. V lost 1 base, J lost 7 bases, and 8 bases lay in between. Here the CDR3 DNA reads TGTGCCAGCAGTTTAGGACCAGCGAATGAGCAGTTCTTC. Its translation is CASSLGPANEQFF.